This entry is about one T cell receptor (beta chain). The antigen is unknown. This CDR3 spans 13 amino acids. The V end lost 0 bases, the J end lost 2 bases, and 5 bases lay between the germline ends. Germline V lookup: CDR1 SGHNT, CDR2 YYREEE (reference sequence). This sample is drawn from a study of chemoradiotherapy in HPV16-positive cancers. In the study overall: Functional T-cell assays on two HPV16-positive patients' cells defined candidate HPV-specific clones and common TCR motifs.

General observations from the study: HPV-responsive T-cell expansion during chemoradiotherapy was linked to improved recurrence-free survival in HPV16-positive patients.

Sequencing was performed with immunoSEQ multiplex PCR; in TCRdb, only in-frame clones are kept and a portion is missing. The sample yields roughly 13,000 clones, approximately 71% seen once. The source is a human donor with HPV-associated anogenital cancer. This chain connects TRBV5-4 to TRBJ1-2; D perhaps matches TRBD1 (5 bases). This material was obtained from a patient who underwent chemoradiotherapy. The CDR3 loop is CASSLAGNYGYTF. The CDR3 DNA follows: TGTGCCAGCAGCTTGGCAGGGAACTATGGCTACACCTTC.